The source of this T cell receptor (beta chain) is a study of shared clonotypes between healthy human individuals. Study context: The plates for each donor numbered three CD4 naive, three CD4 memory, two CD8 naive and one CD8 memory.

About this clone: Its antigen is unidentified. This specimen includes other DNA sequences encoding the same CDR3.

Study outcomes and limitations: The small donor group covered limited genetic and exposure diversity.

Sorted-subset replicate PCR reactions contained 150 to 200 ng DNA, corresponding to around 30,000 T cell genomes. Generated by immunoSEQ multiplex PCR, the TCRdb table keeps only in-frame clones and is missing some. The data show about 2 million clones, with 85% to 95% seen just once and approximately 0.13% held by the top ten. The material sequenced was naive CD4+ T cells sorted from blood. Subset specified: CD45RA+ positively selected. The receptor comes from a man in his late teens or twenties in good health.

DNA for the CDR3: TGTGCCAGCAGTCCGGGACAGGGGTACGAAAAACTGTTTTTT. Protein sequence: CASSPGQGYEKLFF. V gene TRBV6-1 combines with J gene TRBJ1-4; 10 bases match TRBD1. The germline V gene encodes CDR1 MNHNS and CDR2 SASEGT. V trimming: 5 bases; J trimming: 8 bases; junction bases outside the gene matches: 5. The CDR3 consists of 14 residues.